This T cell receptor (beta chain) was recovered during a study of T cell repertoires in cytomegalovirus infection. Study-wide background: Well-studied HLA-B-restricted epitopes and recently identified HLA-C-restricted epitopes of CMV were both used in the study. It can be stated that public TCR beta signatures indicated CMV infection as well as a matching HLA type.

In germline, CDR1 is MNHNY, CDR2 SVGAGI (reference sequence). The CDR3 length is 13 residues. Trimming cost V 0 bases and J 7 bases, with 6 bases left between them. Study outcomes and limitations: The ex vivo response showed dominance by HLA-C-restricted CMV-specific TCR beta clonotypes. Of the TCR beta families, the public ones yielded a cumulative frequency that identified carriers of CMV plus the relevant HLA.

Concerning this clonotype: What it recognizes is unknown.

Using its own MiXCR run on the reads, TCRdb lists one record per CDR3 protein. Among hundreds of thousands of distinct CDR3 sequences listed, roughly a third were seen once. The sequenced sample was cultured PBMCs, obtained from culture after CMV antigen stimulation. The TCR originated in a human donor in good health (CMV status not recorded). Some clones in this sample may be carry-over from other donors' samples. J is TRBJ2-2 and V is TRBV6-6; no clear D gene. This CDR3 reads CASSYSRSGELFF. The CDR3 region has the DNA TGTGCCAGCAGTTACTCGAGGAGCGGGGAGCTGTTTTTT.